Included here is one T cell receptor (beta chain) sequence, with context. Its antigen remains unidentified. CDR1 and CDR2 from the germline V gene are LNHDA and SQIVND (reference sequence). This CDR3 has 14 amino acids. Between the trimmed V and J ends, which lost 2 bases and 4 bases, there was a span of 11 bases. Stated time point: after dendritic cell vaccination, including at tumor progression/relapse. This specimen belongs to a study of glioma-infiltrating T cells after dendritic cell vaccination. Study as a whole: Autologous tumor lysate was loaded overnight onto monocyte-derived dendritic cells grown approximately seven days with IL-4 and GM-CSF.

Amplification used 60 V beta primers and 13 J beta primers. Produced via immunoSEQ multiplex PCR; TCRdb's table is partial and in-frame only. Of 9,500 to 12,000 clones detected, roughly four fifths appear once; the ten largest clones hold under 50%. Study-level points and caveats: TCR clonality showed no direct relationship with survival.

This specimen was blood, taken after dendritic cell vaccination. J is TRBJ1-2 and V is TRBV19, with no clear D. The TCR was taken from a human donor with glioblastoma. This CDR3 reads CASSIKLRGYGYTF. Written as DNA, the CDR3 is TGTGCCAGTAGTATAAAGTTACGGGGCTATGGCTACACCTTC.